One and the same sample provided the 29 T cell receptor beta chains below, sequenced in a study of Graves' ophthalmopathy and Graves' hyperthyroidism. As the template, RNA transcripts were used to amplify TCR beta CDR3 regions. HTBI primers served in a first-round RT-PCR, which a second-round multiplex PCR followed. TCRdb processed the multiplex PCR reads anew with MiXCR; each CDR3 protein has one entry. The sample has 200,000 to 250,000 distinct CDR3 sequences; under 30% are singletons. The sample was peripheral blood. The source is a man in his fifties with Graves' ophthalmopathy.

This clonotype appeared many times. This sequence joins TRBV19 and TRBJ1-2; 7 bases are a match to TRBD1. Unmatched junction bases numbered 14, after V lost 6 bases and J lost 7 bases. CDR1 LNHDA and CDR2 SQIVND come from the germline V gene (reference sequence). This CDR3 spans 15 amino acids. CDR3 in DNA: TGTGCCAGTAGCTCTTCGGTCGGACAGGCGGGTGGCTACACCTTC. It is translated as CASSSSVGQAGGYTF.

This chain connects TRBV15 to TRBJ1-1; TRBD1 aligns across 7 bases. Trimming took 0 bases from V and 5 from J; bases not matched to a gene: 6. The germline gives CDR1 LNHNV, CDR2 YYDKDF (reference sequence). The CDR3 totals 15 residues. CDR3 loop: CATSRDLRDSTEAFF. In DNA form, the CDR3 reads TGTGCCACCAGCAGAGATCTCCGGGACAGTACTGAAGCTTTCTTT.

This clonotype was counted at least ten times. This likely comes from a read error, as the CDR3 has no conserved phenylalanine or tryptophan at its end. Here the CDR3 DNA reads TGTGCCAGCAGTTACTCGGGACTAGTCGGGGGTTCGGGAGAGACCCAGTACCTC. Translation: CASSYSGLVGGSGETQYL. J is TRBJ2-5 and V is TRBV6-2 or TRBV6-3, with TRBD2 matching 8 bases. CDR3 length: 18 amino acids. Germline lookup yields CDR1 MNHEY and CDR2 SVGEGT. The V and J ends lost 0 bases and 4 bases, in that order; junction bases with no gene match: 13.

This chain joins TRBV28 and TRBJ2-7; tentatively, D is TRBD1 or TRBD2 (5 bases each). Germline-derived CDR1 and CDR2 are MDHEN and SYDVKM. The CDR3 is 14 amino acids. The V gene lost 2 bases and the J gene lost 5 bases, with 13 bases spanning the gap. DNA for the CDR3: TGTGCCAGCAGTTTAGGGCAGGGACCCCACGAGCAGTACTTC. Encoded protein: CASSLGQGPHEQYF. Complete variable domain (other parts from reference TRBV28 and TRBJ2-7): DVKVTQSSRYLVKRTGEKVFLECVQDMDHENMFWYRQDPGLGLRLIYFSYDVKMKEKGDIPEGYSVSREKKERFSLILESASTNQTSMYLCASSLGQGPHEQYFGPGTRLTVT.

This clonotype was counted many times. V is TRBV10-3 and J is TRBJ2-7; 7 bases align to TRBD1. J gave up 3 bases and V 6 bases, and 5 bases lay outside the gene matches. This CDR3 has 13 amino acids. Germline CDR1 reads ENHRY; CDR2 reads SYGVKD. DNA for the CDR3: TGTGCCATCAGCGGGACAGAATACTACGAGCAGTACTTC. Protein: CAISGTEYYEQYF.

Many counts were recorded for this clonotype. The genes are TRBV20-1 and TRBJ2-2; TRBD1 matches at 9 bases. CDR1 and CDR2 (germline): DFQATT, SNEGSKA (reference sequence). V shed 1 base, J shed 5 bases, and the junction held 2 bases outside the gene matches. The length of the CDR3 is 14 residues. CDR3 sequence reads: CSARGDRVTGELFF. The CDR3 region has the DNA TGCAGTGCTAGAGGGGACAGGGTAACCGGGGAGCTGTTTTTT.

CDR3: CASSLIGTVRSYEQYF. The CDR3, as DNA: TGTGCCAGCAGTTTAATAGGGACGGTTCGCTCCTACGAGCAGTACTTC. This sequence joins TRBV28 and TRBJ2-7; perhaps D is TRBD1 or TRBD2 (5 bases each). V lost 2 bases and J lost 0, with 14 bases in between. There are 16 residues in the CDR3. Germline V gene lookup returns CDR1 MDHEN and CDR2 SYDVKM.

This clonotype was seen at least ten times. This chain joins TRBV6-5 and TRBJ1-2; D is uncertain. The CDR3 sequence is 13 residues long. Trimming pared 8 bases from V and 0 bases from J, leaving 10 bases between. Per the germline V gene, CDR1 is MNHEY and CDR2 is SVGAGI. The CDR3 region has the DNA TGTGCCAGCCACACCGAATCTAACTATGGCTACACCTTC. Its translation is CASHTESNYGYTF.

Many counts were recorded for this clonotype. The chain is built from TRBV19 and TRBJ2-3, with D unresolved. The V end was cut by 5 bases, the J end by 4 bases, with 16 bases between. The CDR3 has 15 residues. The germline CDR1 and CDR2 sequences are LNHDA and SQIVND (reference sequence). The CDR3 bases are TGTGCCAGTAGTCCCCGTTTGACTGAGTCAGATACGCAGTATTTT. It yields the protein CASSPRLTESDTQYF.

This clonotype was counted many times. The gene calls are TRBV6-5 and TRBJ1-1; unclear D gene. The CDR3 runs to 16 residues. Germline values: CDR1 MNHEY, CDR2 SVGAGI. Trimming pared 2 bases from V and 2 bases from J, leaving 15 bases between. CDR3 in DNA: TGTGCCAGCAGTTACGCGTCAGCTTCCTTCAACACTGAAGCTTTCTTT. Amino acid sequence: CASSYASASFNTEAFF.

This clonotype was observed at least ten times. The rearrangement links TRBV2 to TRBJ2-6, with TRBD1 matching 7 bases. The CDR3 is made up of 15 amino acids. The V gene's germline CDR1 is SNHLY and CDR2 FYNNEI. The junction had 2 bases not matched to a gene; V was cut back by 3 bases and J by 3 bases. The CDR3 reads CASSDRGNGANVLTF. The CDR3, as DNA: TGTGCCAGCAGTGACAGGGGGAATGGGGCCAACGTCCTGACTTTC.

Ten or more counts support this clonotype. The chain has TRBV12-3 or TRBV12-4 and TRBJ2-7; maybe TRBD2 (5 bases). The CDR3 sequence is 17 residues long. Trimming removed 1 base from V and 3 bases from J, with 19 bases in between. CDR3 DNA: TGTGCCAGCAGTTTAGACGAGGGAACACCGACCATCTACGAGCAGTACTTC. Its protein is CASSLDEGTPTIYEQYF.

Many counts were recorded for this clonotype. The chain uses TRBV30 and TRBJ1-2; D unresolved. V lost 0 bases and J 8 bases, leaving 16 bases between the germline ends. The CDR3 is made up of 14 amino acids. CDR1 and CDR2 (germline): GTSNPN, SVGIG (reference sequence). The CDR3 DNA sequence: TGTGCCTGGAGTGTACTCAGGCGGACGGGCGGCTACACCTTC. Protein product: CAWSVLRRTGGYTF.

This clonotype was found many times. The chain couples TRBV29-1 to TRBJ1-1; D call uncertain. The length of the CDR3 is 14 residues. Germline CDR1 and CDR2: SQVTM and ANQGSEA. Trimming took off 6 bases at V and 1 base at J, with 15 bases between the two ends. The CDR3 protein is CSVTRGRANTEAFF. CDR3 coding DNA: TGCAGCGTCACGAGAGGGAGGGCGAACACTGAAGCTTTCTTT.

This clonotype appeared many times. The chain carries TRBV27 and TRBJ2-5; 8 nucleotides agree with TRBD2. From germline, CDR1 is MNHEY and CDR2 SMNVEV (reference sequence). This CDR3 region has 14 residues. V shed 7 bases and J 5 bases; nucleotides not matched to a gene: 9. This CDR3 is CASTPSGPGETQYF. CDR3 nucleotide sequence: TGTGCCAGCACCCCTAGCGGGCCCGGGGAGACCCAGTACTTC.

This clonotype showed up many times. The chain combines TRBV20-1 with TRBJ2-7, with D tentatively TRBD1 or TRBD2 (7 bases each). V was trimmed by 6 bases and J by 2 bases, leaving 20 bases between them. CDR1 is DFQATT and CDR2 is SNEGSKA in the germline V gene (reference sequence). CDR3 length: 15 residues. CDR3 amino acids: CSAEKAGTVPYEQYF. The CDR3, as DNA: TGCAGTGCCGAGAAAGCGGGGACAGTACCCTACGAGCAGTACTTC.

The CDR3 region is CASSPKTRKETQYF. CDR3 bases: TGTGCCAGCAGCCCCAAGACCAGGAAGGAGACCCAGTACTTC. The rearrangement joins TRBV11-3 to TRBJ2-5; no reliable D call. The CDR3 totals 14 residues. Trimming shortened V by 5 bases and J by 5 bases, and 15 bases separated the two germline ends. CDR1 and CDR2 (germline): SGHNT, YENEEA. Complete variable domain (other parts from reference TRBV11-3 and TRBJ2-5): EAGVVQSPRYKIIEKKQPVAFWCNPISGHNTLYWYLQNLGQGPELLIRYENEEAVDDSQLPKDRFSAERLKGVDSTLKIQPAELGDSAVYLCASSPKTRKETQYFGPGTRLLVL.

This chain links TRBV12-3 or TRBV12-4 with TRBJ2-7; possible D gene TRBD2, 6 bases. V lost 9 bases, J lost 6 bases, and 18 bases lay in between. There are 13 residues in the CDR3. The CDR3 DNA follows: TGTGCCAGTACTAGGACTAATTTGGGCGAGCAGTACTTC. As protein: CASTRTNLGEQYF.

This clonotype was found a few times. This chain connects TRBV5-1 to TRBJ2-7; 7 nucleotides agree with TRBD1. CDR1 is SGHRS, CDR2 YFSETQ, per germline. V shed 4 bases, J shed 0 bases, and the junction held 7 bases outside the gene matches. The length of the CDR3 is 15 residues. CDR3 sequence (DNA): TGCGCCAGCAGCAAGGGGGCTAACCCCTCCTACGAGCAGTACTTC. Amino acids: CASSKGANPSYEQYF.

This clonotype was counted many times. The chain carries TRBV4-1 and TRBJ1-2, with a weak D call TRBD1 (6 bases). The CDR3 extends over 16 amino acids. The germline CDR1 and CDR2 sequences are MGHRA and YSYEKL. The V end lost 1 base, the J end lost 7 bases, and 19 bases lay between the germline ends. CDR3 DNA sequence: TGCGCCAGCAGCCAAGTCGAATCGGGGGGCTCTGGTGGCTACACCTTC. Translated: CASSQVESGGSGGYTF.

This clonotype appeared many times. The rearrangement joins TRBV6-1 to TRBJ2-3; D gene ambiguous. The CDR3 totals 14 residues. The germline CDR1 and CDR2 sequences are MNHNS and SASEGT. V shed 8 bases and J shed 0 bases, with 12 bases lying between them. This chain's CDR3 is CASSPGASTDTQYF. The CDR3 DNA reads as TGTGCCAGCTCTCCCGGAGCGAGCACAGATACGCAGTATTTT.

V gene TRBV6-2 or TRBV6-3 combines with J gene TRBJ1-1; D is ambiguous. The V gene lost 4 bases and the J gene lost 3 bases, with 15 bases spanning the gap. Germline V CDR1 and CDR2: MNHEY, SVGEGT. The CDR3 is 15 amino acids. The CDR3 is CASSSRLSMDTEAFF. CDR3 coding DNA: TGTGCCAGCAGTTCGAGGCTAAGTATGGACACTGAAGCTTTCTTT.

The chain recombines TRBV6-5 with TRBJ2-5; TRBD1 might be the D (6 bases). The V gene lost 4 bases and the J gene lost 2 bases, with 11 bases spanning the gap. The CDR3 sequence is 14 residues long. Germline loops: CDR1 MNHEY, CDR2 SVGAGI. CDR3 in DNA: TGTGCCAGCAGTTCCTGGACAGCACAAGAGACCCAGTACTTC. Translated, it gives CASSSWTAQETQYF.

This clonotype turned up a few times. The rearrangement joins TRBV6-2 or TRBV6-3 to TRBJ2-7; D gene unclear. Germline-derived CDR1 and CDR2 are MNHEY and SVGEGT. The CDR3 sequence is 13 residues long. V was clipped by 3 bases and J by 0 bases, with 6 bases between them. The CDR3 is CASSYGISYEQYF. The CDR3 region has the DNA TGTGCCAGCAGTTATGGGATCTCCTACGAGCAGTACTTC.

The chain uses TRBV6-1 and TRBJ2-7; TRBD2 aligns across 13 bases. The length of the CDR3 is 17 residues. V lost 0 bases and J lost 3; bases outside the gene matches: 5. Germline V gene sequence: CDR1 MNHNS, CDR2 SASEGT. The CDR3 DNA sequence: TGTGCCAGCAGTGAAGCGGAGGGACTAGCGGGGTACTACGAGCAGTACTTC. This codes for CASSEAEGLAGYYEQYF.

The rearrangement uses TRBV20-1 and TRBJ2-7; 13 bases line up with TRBD2. Losses at the gene ends were 6 bases for V and 4 bases for J; bases not matched to a gene: 6. The germline V gene encodes CDR1 DFQATT and CDR2 SNEGSKA (reference sequence). The CDR3 has 14 residues. Here the CDR3 DNA reads TGCAGTGCGGGACTAGCGGGACACCCGTACGAGCAGTACTTC. This gives the protein CSAGLAGHPYEQYF.

This clonotype was counted many times. V is TRBV7-9 and J is TRBJ2-7; 7 bases align to TRBD2. This CDR3 has 15 amino acids. V was pared by 2 bases and J by 3 bases, with 7 bases of the junction left unmatched. The germline V gene has CDR1 SEHNR and CDR2 FQNEAQ (reference sequence). The CDR3 nucleotides read TGTGCCAGCAGCTTATATCTAGCGGACCACTACGAGCAGTACTTC. It codes for CASSLYLADHYEQYF.

This clonotype was seen ten or more times. The rearrangement links TRBV5-1 to TRBJ1-1, with D unresolved. Trimming left V 0 bases short and J 1 base short, with 10 bases between. Germline CDR1 SGHRS, CDR2 YFSETQ. The CDR3 length is 15 residues. The CDR3 sequence: CASSLASGGNTEAFF. The CDR3 DNA reads TGCGCCAGCAGCTTGGCCAGTGGAGGGAACACTGAAGCTTTCTTT. The variable domain in full, with the rest retrieved from reference TRBV5-1 and TRBJ1-1, is KAGVTQTPRYLIKTRGQQVTLSCSPISGHRSVSWYQQTPGQGLQFLFEYFSETQRNKGNFPGRFSGRQFSNSRSEMNVSTLELGDSALYLCASSLASGGNTEAFFGQGTRLTVV.

This clonotype was counted ten times or more. This chain joins TRBV6-5 and TRBJ2-2, with D perhaps TRBD1 or TRBD2 (5 bases each). The V end was cut by 0 bases, the J end by 4 bases, with 12 bases between. Germline values: CDR1 MNHEY, CDR2 SVGAGI. The CDR3 spans 16 residues. The CDR3 loop reads CASSYSRGLATGELFF. In DNA form, the CDR3 reads TGTGCCAGCAGTTACTCGAGGGGTCTGGCCACCGGGGAGCTGTTTTTT.